The 16 T cell receptor beta chains below come from one sample, sequenced in a study of OX40 agonist ivuxolimab in advanced cancers. The table came from immunoSEQ multiplex PCR; TCRdb's copy has only in-frame clones and leaves some out. The sample has under 40,000 clones; about 74% are singletons. Sample: CD4+ or CD8+ T cells sorted from blood, taken in a trial of the OX40 agonist ivuxolimab. All receptors derive from an adult with an advanced solid tumor such as melanoma, head and neck, liver or kidney cancer.

This clone is a singleton in its sample. This chain links TRBV6-5 with TRBJ2-1; 9 bases match TRBD2. This CDR3 contains 15 residues. Per the germline V gene, CDR1 is MNHEY and CDR2 is SVGAGI. V trimming: 6 bases; J trimming: 4 bases; junction bases outside the gene matches: 7. CDR3 in amino acids: CASSPGLAGYNEQFF. The CDR3 nucleotides read TGTGCCAGCAGCCCGGGACTAGCAGGGTACAATGAGCAGTTCTTC.

This chain connects TRBV19 to TRBJ2-1; TRBD1 agrees at 11 bases. The CDR3 spans 16 residues. Germline values: CDR1 LNHDA, CDR2 SQIVND (reference sequence). V dropped 1 base and J dropped 7; count of bases not matched to a gene: 6. The CDR3 DNA reads as TGTGCCAGTAGTATAGGGACCGGGACAGGGGGGAATGAGCAGTTCTTC. Encoded protein: CASSIGTGTGGNEQFF.

The V gene is TRBV5-1, the J gene TRBJ2-7, with 9 bases lining up with TRBD1. J lost 1 base, V lost 0 bases, and 2 bases had no gene match. Germline V gene sequence: CDR1 SGHRS, CDR2 YFSETQ. The CDR3 sequence is 15 residues long. The CDR3 region is CASSLVDRGSYEQYF. Here the CDR3 DNA reads TGCGCCAGCAGCTTGGTGGACAGGGGTTCCTACGAGCAGTACTTC.

This clone was detected only a few times. The chain combines TRBV6-5 with TRBJ2-7; TRBD2 is a possible D gene (7 bases). V was cut by 7 bases and J by 2 bases, with 12 bases left in between. CDR3 length: 13 amino acids. Germline-derived CDR1 and CDR2 are MNHEY and SVGAGI. CDR3 amino acids: CASTPGGPYEQYF. The CDR3 DNA is TGTGCCAGCACCCCCGGGGGGCCCTACGAGCAGTACTTC.

The V and J genes are TRBV2 and TRBJ2-5; D remains unclear. In germline, CDR1 is SNHLY, CDR2 FYNNEI. Between the trimmed V and J ends, which lost 7 bases and 2 bases, there was a span of 8 bases. This CDR3 is built from 12 residues. The CDR3 sequence is CASTGQQETQYF. For the CDR3, the DNA is TGTGCCAGCACAGGCCAGCAAGAGACCCAGTACTTC.

This rearrangement joins TRBV4-1 to TRBJ1-1; D may be TRBD1 (5 bases). The CDR3 loop spans 16 amino acids. Trimming pared 5 bases from V and 5 bases from J, leaving 21 bases between. The V gene's germline CDR1 is MGHRA and CDR2 YSYEKL. The CDR3 nucleotides read TGCGCCAGCAGCTCTAGAGGCGGGGGGGGTTGGACTGAAGCTTTCTTT. Its translation is CASSSRGGGGWTEAFF.

This sequence joins TRBV2 and TRBJ2-7, with D possibly matching TRBD2 (6 bases). CDR1 is SNHLY, CDR2 FYNNEI, per germline. The CDR3 is made up of 13 amino acids. Between the trimmed V and J ends, which lost 9 bases and 2 bases, there was a span of 14 bases. The CDR3 loop is CASKAGTAYEQYF. DNA of the CDR3: TGTGCCAGTAAAGCGGGCACCGCCTACGAGCAGTACTTC.

This chain joins TRBV11-2 and TRBJ1-1; 7 nucleotides agree with TRBD1. After removal of 5 bases from V and 5 bases from J, the junction contained 8 bases not matched to a gene. The CDR3 has 14 amino acids. Germline V gene lookup returns CDR1 SGHAT and CDR2 FQNNGV. CDR3 in DNA: TGTGCCAGCAGCCCCGTATGGACAGGAACTGAAGCTTTCTTT. Encoded protein: CASSPVWTGTEAFF. Combining the CDR3 with reference TRBV11-2 and TRBJ1-1 gives the whole variable domain EAGVAQSPRYKIIEKRQSVAFWCNPISGHATLYWYQQILGQGPKLLIQFQNNGVVDDSQLPKDRFSAERLKGVDSTLKIQPAKLEDSAVYLCASSPVWTGTEAFFGQGTRLTVV.

This chain joins TRBV6-1 and TRBJ2-3; 12 bases are a match to TRBD2. V was pared by 2 bases and J by 3 bases, with 9 bases of the junction left unmatched. This CDR3 comprises 18 residues. Germline V gene sequence: CDR1 MNHNS, CDR2 SASEGT. The CDR3 reads CASSESLAGGLGTDTQYF. CDR3 in DNA: TGTGCCAGCAGTGAATCCCTAGCGGGGGGGCTAGGTACAGATACGCAGTATTTT.

The chain couples TRBV6-1 to TRBJ2-7; 11 nucleotides align to TRBD2. Germline V CDR1 and CDR2: MNHNS, SASEGT. Unmatched junction bases numbered 7, after V lost 3 bases and J lost 3 bases. The CDR3 is made up of 16 amino acids. The chain's CDR3 is CASSELAGGGFYEQYF. CDR3 DNA: TGTGCCAGCAGTGAGCTAGCGGGGGGCGGGTTCTACGAGCAGTACTTC.

CDR3 protein: CASSTYGRTGGIDTQYF. Written as DNA, the CDR3 is TGTGCCAGCAGCACTTACGGCCGGACAGGGGGGATAGATACGCAGTATTTT. The rearrangement uses TRBV5-6 and TRBJ2-3, with 10 positions matching TRBD1. Per the germline V gene, CDR1 is SGHDT and CDR2 is YYEEEE. The CDR3 loop spans 17 amino acids. Losses at the gene ends were 4 bases for V and 5 bases for J; bases not matched to a gene: 13.

The chain combines TRBV5-4 with TRBJ2-3; tentatively, D is TRBD1 (6 bases). Trimming removed 3 bases at V and 0 bases at J, with 11 bases between. This CDR3 has 15 residues. Per the germline V gene, CDR1 is SGHNT and CDR2 is YYREEE (reference sequence). CDR3 DNA sequence: TGTGCCAGCAGCTACAGGGTTTCTAGCACAGATACGCAGTATTTT. Translation gives CASSYRVSSTDTQYF.

The chain employs TRBV11-2 and TRBJ1-2; D is perhaps TRBD1 (5 bases). This CDR3 comprises 14 residues. V gave up 5 bases and J gave up 7 bases, with 17 bases separating them. Germline-derived CDR1 and CDR2 are SGHAT and FQNNGV. In DNA form, the CDR3 reads TGTGCCAGCAGCATCGGACGGGATAGGGGTGGCTACACCTTC. It specifies CASSIGRDRGGYTF.

This rearrangement joins TRBV6-1 to TRBJ1-6; the D is unclear. This CDR3 has 16 residues. CDR1 and CDR2 from the germline V gene are MNHNS and SASEGT. Between the trimmed V and J ends, which lost 1 base and 0 bases, there was a span of 7 bases. CDR3 sequence: CASSEVWSSYNSPLHF. The CDR3 DNA reads TGTGCCAGCAGTGAAGTCTGGAGCTCCTATAATTCACCCCTCCACTTT.

This clone was observed a handful of times. The rearrangement links TRBV25-1 to TRBJ2-1; perhaps TRBD2 as D (6 bases). In germline, CDR1 is MGHDK, CDR2 SYGVNS. CDR3 size: 16 residues. The V gene lost 3 bases and the J gene lost 0 bases, with 12 bases spanning the gap. CDR3 bases: TGTGCCAGCAGTGAGGGGGACTTCAGCTCCTACAATGAGCAGTTCTTC. It codes for CASSEGDFSSYNEQFF. The full variable domain, in which reference TRBV25-1 and TRBJ2-1 provide the parts outside the CDR3, is EADIYQTPRYLVIGTGKKITLECSQTMGHDKMYWYQQDPGMELHLIHYSYGVNSTEKGDLSSESTVSRIRTEHFPLTLESARPSHTSQYLCASSEGDFSSYNEQFFGPGTRLTVL.

The chain uses TRBV7-6 and TRBJ2-5, with 7 bases matching TRBD1. Germline V gives CDR1 SGHVS, CDR2 FNYEAQ. This CDR3 is 14 amino acids long. V shed 1 base and J 5 bases; nucleotides not matched to a gene: 4. The DNA for the CDR3 is TGTGCCAGCAGCTTAGGACGACAGGGCGAGACCCAGTACTTC. Translation: CASSLGRQGETQYF. Full variable domain (rest looked up from reference TRBV7-6 and TRBJ2-5): GAGVSQSPRYKVTKRGQDVALRCDPISGHVSLYWYRQALGQGPEFLTYFNYEAQQDKSGLPNDRFSAERPEGSISTLTIQRTEQRDSAMYRCASSLGRQGETQYFGPGTRLLVL.